This TCR beta chain was documented in a study of Ad26.COV2.S vaccination and SARS-CoV-2 variants. TCRdb's table, derived via immunoSEQ multiplex PCR, lists solely in-frame clones and lacks some. This sample has 360,000 or so clones, with about 91% found just once. Treatment given: roughly 18 received Ad26.COV2.S at low or high dose, single or two shots; several received placebo; per-sample allocation not given. It was on day 63 after the first vaccine or placebo injection that samples were taken. Germline values: CDR1 SGHNT, CDR2 YYREEE (reference sequence). V was cut by 0 bases and J by 3 bases, with 13 bases left in between. The CDR3 spans 16 residues.

This specimen was peripheral blood, taken in a trial of Ad26.COV2.S vaccine versus placebo. The sequence was collected from a person between 18 and 60 years old who received the Ad26.COV2.S COVID-19 vaccine or a placebo. The V and J genes are TRBV5-4 and TRBJ2-1; D gene unclear. CDR3 region: CASSLAGDPFYNEQFF. CDR3 DNA sequence: TGTGCCAGCAGCTTGGCCGGCGATCCGTTCTACAATGAGCAGTTCTTC. The full variable domain, completed using reference TRBV5-4 and TRBJ2-1, is ETGVTQSPTHLIKTRGQQVTLRCSSQSGHNTVSWYQQALGQGPQFIFQYYREEENGRGNFPPRFSGLQFPNYSSELNVNALELDDSALYLCASSLAGDPFYNEQFFGPGTRLTVL.